The 5 T cell receptor beta chains reported below all come from one sample, sequenced in a study of blood T cell repertoires in COVID-19. This table comes from immunoSEQ multiplex PCR, and its TCRdb copy is limited to in-frame clones, with some not included. The sample yields approximately 500,000 clones, about 89% seen once. Input material: peripheral blood. The receptors were gathered from a woman between 50 and 59 years old with COVID-19, enrolled during active disease.

The chain is built from TRBV19 and TRBJ1-5, with 7 bases aligning to TRBD1. V dropped 5 bases and J dropped 5; count of bases not matched to a gene: 6. There are 14 residues in the CDR3. Germline values: CDR1 LNHDA, CDR2 SQIVND (reference sequence). Written as DNA, the CDR3 is TGTGCCAGTAGTCGCACAGGGGACGATCAGCCCCAGCATTTT. As protein: CASSRTGDDQPQHF.

This clone was counted a single time. The genes are TRBV19 and TRBJ1-2; 7 bases align to TRBD1. From germline, CDR1 is LNHDA and CDR2 SQIVND (reference sequence). The trim removed 5 bases at V and 2 bases at J, leaving 8 bases unmatched. This CDR3 is built from 15 residues. CDR3 amino acids: CASSFSGQVNYGYTF. CDR3 DNA: TGTGCCAGTAGTTTCTCCGGACAGGTGAACTATGGCTACACCTTC.

This sequence joins TRBV10-3 and TRBJ2-6, with TRBD1 matching over 7 bases. The CDR3 consists of 17 residues. Per the germline V gene, CDR1 is ENHRY and CDR2 is SYGVKD. Unmatched junction bases numbered 4, after V lost 2 bases and J lost 0 bases. CDR3 sequence: CAISEPQGISGANVLTF. As DNA, the CDR3 is TGTGCCATCAGTGAGCCACAGGGGATCTCTGGGGCCAACGTCCTGACTTTC.

The rearrangement links TRBV9 to TRBJ1-2; the D is unclear. The CDR3 sequence is 14 residues long. The ends were cut back, 1 base at V and 2 bases at J, with 9 bases in the middle. Germline V gene sequence: CDR1 SGDLS, CDR2 YYNGEE. The chain's CDR3 is CASSVSVSNYGYTF. DNA of the CDR3: TGTGCCAGCAGCGTATCAGTCTCCAACTATGGCTACACCTTC.

The rearrangement joins TRBV11-2 to TRBJ1-1; 8 bases align to TRBD1. Germline V gives CDR1 SGHAT, CDR2 FQNNGV. The CDR3 loop spans 15 amino acids. J lost 5 bases, V lost 4 bases, and 9 bases had no gene match. The CDR3 region is CASSSPDRVWTEAFF. Here the CDR3 DNA reads TGTGCCAGCAGCTCCCCGGACAGGGTCTGGACTGAAGCTTTCTTT. Combining the CDR3 with reference TRBV11-2 and TRBJ1-1 gives the whole variable domain EAGVAQSPRYKIIEKRQSVAFWCNPISGHATLYWYQQILGQGPKLLIQFQNNGVVDDSQLPKDRFSAERLKGVDSTLKIQPAKLEDSAVYLCASSSPDRVWTEAFFGQGTRLTVV.